A single sample is the source of the 14 T cell receptor beta chains below, sequenced in a study of shared clonotypes between healthy human individuals. TCRdb's table, derived via immunoSEQ multiplex PCR, lists solely in-frame clones and lacks some. This sample yields some 790,000 clones, of which 72% are seen a single time; about 1.8% belongs to the top ten. The material sequenced was memory CD4+ T cells sorted from blood. The sample's subset: CD45RA-negative fraction. These receptors all stem from a woman aged 25-40 years in good health.

The chain has TRBV5-8 and TRBJ2-3, with TRBD1 identical over 10 bases. From germline, CDR1 is SGHTS and CDR2 YDEGEE. The CDR3 is 18 amino acids. The ends lost 4 bases at V and 3 bases at J; junction bases unmatched: 14. The CDR3, as DNA: TGTGCCAGCAGCCCCGGATTCGGGGACAGGGGCGGAACAGATACGCAGTATTTT. This sequence encodes CASSPGFGDRGGTDTQYF.

V usage is TRBV25-1 and J usage is TRBJ1-5; D is uncertain. The CDR3 spans 15 residues. Per germline, CDR1 MGHDK and CDR2 SYGVNS. The V end was cut by 7 bases, the J end by 7 bases, with 20 bases between. The CDR3 loop is CASTASGSPGQPQHF. The CDR3 DNA sequence: TGTGCCAGCACCGCATCCGGCTCCCCGGGACAGCCCCAGCATTTT.

This clone has only a few counts. The chain couples TRBV4-1 to TRBJ1-5; 10 positions agree with TRBD1. The V gene's germline CDR1 is MGHRA and CDR2 YSYEKL. This CDR3 contains 18 residues. Trimming cost V 4 bases and J 1 base; bases outside gene matches: 10. The CDR3 nucleotides are TGCGCCAGCAGCCTCAGGCGGACGGGACAGGGGAGCAATCAGCCCCAGCATTTT. Residues: CASSLRRTGQGSNQPQHF.

The chain joins TRBV18 to TRBJ1-5, with TRBD1 identical over 11 bases. V gave up 6 bases and J gave up 8 bases; unmatched junction bases: 6. Germline V CDR1 and CDR2: KGHSH, LQKENI. CDR3 length: 14 amino acids. The CDR3 coding sequence is TGTGCCAGCTCCAGGGACAGGGGGACGAAGCCCCAGCATTTT. Protein product: CASSRDRGTKPQHF.

The chain recombines TRBV6-5 with TRBJ1-2; D not certain. Germline V gives CDR1 MNHEY, CDR2 SVGAGI. Trimming took 5 bases from V and 0 from J, leaving 13 bases between them. The CDR3 runs to 15 residues. This CDR3 reads CASSPNRGPNYGYTF. DNA for the CDR3: TGTGCCAGCAGTCCGAACCGCGGGCCTAACTATGGCTACACCTTC.

The V gene is TRBV2, the J gene TRBJ2-3; 10 nucleotides match TRBD1. V dropped 6 bases and J dropped 2; count of bases not matched to a gene: 5. The length of the CDR3 is 15 residues. Per the germline V gene, CDR1 is SNHLY and CDR2 is FYNNEI. This chain's CDR3 is CASRVGQGITDTQYF. The CDR3 DNA sequence: TGTGCCAGCAGAGTGGGACAGGGGATCACAGATACGCAGTATTTT.

Comments on this clone: This could be a read error, since a much larger clone is one nucleotide away. Other DNA variants within this sample encode the same CDR3. V usage is TRBV28 and J usage is TRBJ1-2, with D tentatively TRBD1 (6 bases). Germline loops: CDR1 MDHEN, CDR2 SYDVKM. V was shortened by 8 bases and J by 3 bases, with 10 bases between the two germline ends. The CDR3 loop spans 12 amino acids. The CDR3: CASSQGDYGYTF. CDR3 DNA sequence: TGTGCCAGCTCACAGGGTGACTATGGCTACACCTTC.

V and J are TRBV19 and TRBJ1-4, with D possibly TRBD1 on 6 matching bases. This CDR3 is 16 amino acids long. Germline V CDR1 and CDR2: LNHDA, SQIVND (reference sequence). V lost 4 bases and J 6 bases, leaving 18 bases between the germline ends. DNA for the CDR3: TGTGCCAGTAGTACACGGGGGCGAGGGTCGGATGAAAAACTGTTTTTT. As protein: CASSTRGRGSDEKLFF. Variable domain in full (rest from reference TRBV19 and TRBJ1-4): DGGITQSPKYLFRKEGQNVTLSCEQNLNHDAMYWYRQDPGQGLRLIYYSQIVNDFQKGDIAEGYSVSREKKESFPLTVTSAQKNPTAFYLCASSTRGRGSDEKLFFGSGTQLSVL.

This sequence joins TRBV7-9 and TRBJ2-2; 10 bases are a match to TRBD2. From germline, CDR1 is SEHNR and CDR2 FQNEAQ (reference sequence). Germline trimming cut 8 bases from V and 6 bases from J; bases unmatched to any gene: 3. The CDR3 contains 13 residues. DNA of the CDR3: TGTGCCAGCGGAGCGGGAGGGCCCGGGGAGCTGTTTTTT. Its translation is CASGAGGPGELFF.

This chain joins TRBV5-1 and TRBJ1-3; 10 nucleotides align to TRBD1. After removal of 0 bases from V and 4 bases from J, the junction contained 7 bases not matched to a gene. This CDR3 region has 17 residues. Germline lookup yields CDR1 SGHRS and CDR2 YFSETQ. The CDR3 DNA follows: TGCGCCAGCAGCTTGGGACAGGGGGCGCGTTCCGGAAACACCATATATTTT. Its translation is CASSLGQGARSGNTIYF.

This clone was recorded at least ten times. V usage is TRBV6-1 and J usage is TRBJ2-2; 7 bases match TRBD1. Germline assignment: CDR1 MNHNS and CDR2 SASEGT. This CDR3 has 13 amino acids. The V segment lost 8 bases and the J segment 7 bases; nucleotides outside the gene matches: 7. CDR3 DNA sequence: TGTGCCAGCGCGACAGGGAGTATCGGGGAGCTGTTTTTT. Amino acid sequence: CASATGSIGELFF.

This clone was seen ten or more times. The rearrangement links TRBV18 to TRBJ2-7; TRBD1 matches at 8 bases. The CDR3 runs 14 residues. Trimming cost V 1 base and J 6 bases; bases outside gene matches: 5. Germline-derived CDR1 and CDR2 are KGHSH and LQKENI. As DNA, the CDR3 is TGTGCCAGCTCACCACGTGGACAGGGCGTCGAGCAGTACTTC. Protein: CASSPRGQGVEQYF. Drawing the rest from reference TRBV18 and TRBJ2-7, the complete variable domain is NAGVMQNPRHLVRRRGQEARLRCSPMKGHSHVYWYRQLPEEGLKFMVYLQKENIIDESGMPKERFSAEFPKEGPSILRIQQVVRGDSAAYFCASSPRGQGVEQYFGPGTRLTVT.

This rearrangement joins TRBV5-1 to TRBJ2-1, with D perhaps TRBD1 (6 bases). CDR1 is SGHRS and CDR2 is YFSETQ in the germline V gene. The CDR3 covers 16 residues. V was shortened by 1 base and J by 0 bases, with 11 bases between the two germline ends. The CDR3 region is CASSLSVQGSYNEQFF. For the CDR3, the DNA is TGCGCCAGCAGCTTGTCAGTACAGGGCTCCTACAATGAGCAGTTCTTC.

The V and J genes are TRBV4-1 and TRBJ1-2, with 7 nucleotides matching TRBD1. This CDR3 is 13 amino acids long. In germline, CDR1 is MGHRA, CDR2 YSYEKL. J was trimmed by 2 bases and V by 6 bases; bases with no gene match: 3. The CDR3 is CASRGRGNYGYTF. In DNA, the CDR3 is TGCGCCAGCAGGGGCAGGGGGAACTATGGCTACACCTTC.